One sample yielded the 10 T cell receptor beta chains listed below, sequenced in a study of T cell responses to AZD1222 COVID-19 vaccine. The protocol was immunoSEQ multiplex PCR, while the TCRdb copy is restricted to in-frame clones and leaves out a portion. The table records about 140,000 clones, about nine tenths of them present only once. The source was peripheral blood, collected on day 0 of AZD1222 vaccination. These receptors originate from an adult in good health.

The V gene is TRBV3-1 (or the pseudogene TRBV3-2), the J gene TRBJ2-5; possibly TRBD1 for D (5 bases). V was shortened by 2 bases and J by 3 bases, with 19 bases between the two germline ends. The CDR3 is 17 amino acids. Germline lookup yields CDR1 LGHDT and CDR2 YNNKEL (reference sequence). CDR3 coding DNA: TGTGCCAGCAGCCAATTCATCGGCGGCAGGGTGAAAGAGACCCAGTACTTC. Its translation is CASSQFIGGRVKETQYF.

The chain joins TRBV15 to TRBJ2-1; D possibly uses TRBD1 or TRBD2 (5 bases each). V was shortened by 0 bases and J by 7 bases, with 7 bases between the two germline ends. This CDR3 region has 13 residues. CDR1 LNHNV and CDR2 YYDKDF come from the germline V gene (reference sequence). CDR3 bases: TGTGCCACCAGCAGAGATGAGGGGAATGAGCAGTTCTTC. As protein: CATSRDEGNEQFF.

The chain is built from TRBV7-3 and TRBJ2-1, with TRBD2 as a possible D gene (6 bases). The CDR3 sequence is 15 residues long. Germline CDR1 SGHTA, CDR2 FQGTGA. V shed 1 base and J shed 5 bases, with 12 bases lying between them. CDR3 sequence: CASSLSGATDNEQFF. The CDR3 nucleotides read TGTGCCAGCAGCTTAAGCGGGGCCACCGACAATGAGCAGTTCTTC.

The rearrangement joins TRBV6-5 to TRBJ2-7; no definite D call. Per the germline V gene, CDR1 is MNHEY and CDR2 is SVGAGI. CDR3 length: 13 residues. V shed 4 bases and J shed 2 bases, with 9 bases lying between them. In DNA form, the CDR3 reads TGTGCCAGCAGTTTAAGGCCAACCTACGAGCAGTACTTC. It translates to CASSLRPTYEQYF.

The chain is built from TRBV9 and TRBJ1-1, with D possibly TRBD1 on 5 matching bases. The V gene lost 0 bases and the J gene lost 7 bases, with 16 bases spanning the gap. Germline CDR1 SGDLS, CDR2 YYNGEE. The CDR3 contains 15 residues. The CDR3 sequence: CASSVEGAGFDEAFF. CDR3 sequence (DNA): TGTGCCAGCAGCGTAGAAGGGGCAGGGTTTGATGAAGCTTTCTTT.

This clone was counted a few times. V gene TRBV11-2 combines with J gene TRBJ2-7; D might be TRBD1 (5 bases). CDR1 and CDR2 (germline): SGHAT, FQNNGV. CDR3 length: 14 residues. Trimming left V 5 bases short and J 2 bases short, with 13 bases between. CDR3 sequence: CASSPDSLTYEQYF. The DNA of the CDR3 is TGTGCCAGCAGCCCAGACAGCCTAACCTACGAGCAGTACTTC.

This clone was found a few times. The chain recombines TRBV6-1 with TRBJ1-1, with no clear D. The CDR3 consists of 13 residues. Germline values: CDR1 MNHNS, CDR2 SASEGT. The ends were cut back, 1 base at V and 1 base at J, with 4 bases in the middle. The CDR3 here is CASSEGENTEAFF. CDR3 bases: TGTGCCAGCAGTGAAGGAGAGAACACTGAAGCTTTCTTT.

The gene calls are TRBV19 and TRBJ2-1; no definite D call. The CDR3 has 13 amino acids. The V and J ends lost 3 bases and 4 bases respectively, with 7 bases between them. CDR1 LNHDA and CDR2 SQIVND come from the germline V gene (reference sequence). CDR3 DNA sequence: TGTGCCAGTAGTATCGCCCTGTACAATGAGCAGTTCTTC. It translates to CASSIALYNEQFF.

This chain links TRBV30 with TRBJ1-4; TRBD1 is a possible D gene (5 bases). The V end was cut by 0 bases, the J end by 7 bases, with 15 bases between. From germline, CDR1 is GTSNPN and CDR2 SVGIG (reference sequence). CDR3 size: 15 residues. CDR3 bases: TGTGCCTGGAGTGTACAACGGGGCGCGGGTGAAAAACTGTTTTTT. Translating it yields CAWSVQRGAGEKLFF.

Worth noting for this clone: One junction end disagrees with the germline gene, perhaps due to a read error. The chain has TRBV27 and TRBJ1-1; D may be TRBD1 (5 bases). Germline loops: CDR1 MNHEY, CDR2 SMNVEV (reference sequence). The CDR3 runs to 14 residues. The CDR3 coding sequence is TGTGCCAGCAGTCTATCGGGGGGAATCACTGAAGCTTTCTTT. This sequence encodes CASSLSGGITEAFF.